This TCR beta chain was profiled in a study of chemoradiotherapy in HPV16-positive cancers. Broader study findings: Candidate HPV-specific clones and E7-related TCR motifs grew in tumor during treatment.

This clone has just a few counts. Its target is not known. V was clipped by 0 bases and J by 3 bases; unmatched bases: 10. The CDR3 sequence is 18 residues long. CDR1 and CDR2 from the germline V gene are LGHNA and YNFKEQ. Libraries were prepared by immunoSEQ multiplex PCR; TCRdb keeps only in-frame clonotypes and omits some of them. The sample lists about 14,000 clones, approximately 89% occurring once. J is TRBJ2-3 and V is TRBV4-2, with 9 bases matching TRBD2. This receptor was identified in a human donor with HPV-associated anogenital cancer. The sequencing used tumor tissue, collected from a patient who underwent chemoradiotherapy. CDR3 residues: CASSQDRGLATGTDTQYF. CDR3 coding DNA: TGTGCCAGCAGCCAAGACAGGGGACTAGCTACGGGGACAGATACGCAGTATTTT.